The 20 T cell receptor beta chains presented below share a single source sample, sequenced in a study of shared clonotypes between healthy human individuals. Using immunoSEQ multiplex PCR, the repertoire was profiled, and TCRdb retains in-frame clones only, with some absent. The table has some 2.1 million clones, over 85% seen once. Naive CD8 cells were CD45RO-negative, positively selected for CCR7, excluding terminally differentiated effector memory CD45RA+ cells. Sequenced input: naive CD8+ T cells sorted from blood. The receptor source for this set is a man between 18 and 35 years old in good health.

As concerns this clone: One end of the junction is discordant with germline, which a read error may explain. This chain joins TRBV7-6 and TRBJ2-7; 8 bases map to TRBD2. Germline V gene lookup returns CDR1 SGHVS and CDR2 FNYEAQ. The CDR3 totals 14 residues. Here the CDR3 reads CASSVAGSSYEQYF. The CDR3 DNA sequence: TGTGCCAGCAGCGTAGCGGGGTCCTCCTACGAGCAGTACTTC.

The chain is built from TRBV6-6 and TRBJ2-7; D call uncertain. This CDR3 is 13 amino acids long. CDR1 is MNHNY and CDR2 is SVGAGI in the germline V gene (reference sequence). The germline V and J ends were trimmed by 0 bases and 3 bases, with 6 bases remaining between them. DNA of the CDR3: TGTGCCAGCAGTTACTCGTTCCGCTACGAGCAGTACTTC. Its translation is CASSYSFRYEQYF.

V usage is TRBV7-9 and J usage is TRBJ1-2, with D possibly being TRBD1 (5 bases). The CDR3 loop spans 16 amino acids. Between the trimmed V and J ends, which lost 2 bases and 0 bases, there was a span of 13 bases. Germline CDR1 SEHNR, CDR2 FQNEAQ (reference sequence). Here the CDR3 reads CASSLRTSGPNYGYTF. CDR3 nucleotides: TGTGCCAGCAGCTTACGGACTTCAGGGCCTAACTATGGCTACACCTTC.

This clone was recorded once. DNA of the CDR3: TGTGCCAGCAGCCCCGACGGGGGAGAGACCCAGTACTTC. This gives the protein CASSPDGGETQYF. The chain carries TRBV7-8 and TRBJ2-5; D is perhaps TRBD2 (6 bases). Germline values: CDR1 SGHVS, CDR2 FQNEAQ. This CDR3 comprises 13 residues. V was trimmed by 5 bases and J by 4 bases, leaving 11 bases between them. Combining the CDR3 with reference TRBV7-8 and TRBJ2-5 gives the whole variable domain GAGVSQSPRYKVAKRGQDVALRCDPISGHVSLFWYQQALGQGPEFLTYFQNEAQLDKSGLPSDRFFAERPEGSVSTLKIQRTQQEDSAVYLCASSPDGGETQYFGPGTRLLVL.

The chain links TRBV27 to TRBJ2-7; the D gene is possibly TRBD1 (6 bases). The V end was cut by 3 bases, the J end by 0 bases, with 12 bases between. Germline V gene sequence: CDR1 MNHEY, CDR2 SMNVEV (reference sequence). This CDR3 has 15 amino acids. CDR3 loop: CASSFSQGNSYEQYF. The CDR3 nucleotides read TGTGCCAGCAGTTTTTCACAGGGCAACTCCTACGAGCAGTACTTC.

The chain carries TRBV9 and TRBJ2-3; 7 bases fit TRBD1. V lost 0 bases to trimming and J lost 0 bases; unmatched junction nucleotides: 4. This CDR3 spans 16 amino acids. The germline CDR1 and CDR2 sequences are SGDLS and YYNGEE. CDR3 DNA sequence: TGTGCCAGCAGCGTAGCAGGGGGAGATAGCACAGATACGCAGTATTTT. This codes for CASSVAGGDSTDTQYF.

The chain carries TRBV9 and TRBJ2-7, with a weak D call TRBD2 (6 bases). The V gene lost 4 bases and the J gene lost 7 bases, with 24 bases spanning the gap. This CDR3 has 16 amino acids. The V gene's germline CDR1 is SGDLS and CDR2 YYNGEE. As DNA, the CDR3 is TGTGCCAGCAGCCCCCAAGACCCATCCCTTCGGGGGGAGCAGTACTTC. Its protein product is CASSPQDPSLRGEQYF.

This clone was picked up one time. The chain recombines TRBV6-1 with TRBJ2-7; TRBD2 matches 9 bases. The CDR3 length is 20 residues. The ends lost 4 bases at V and 8 bases at J; junction bases unmatched: 27. Germline assignment: CDR1 MNHNS and CDR2 SASEGT. In DNA form, the CDR3 reads TGTGCCAGCAGTGCGGGAGGCTCGGCGAGGCTAGCGGGACTCTTCATACAGCAGTACTTC. Residues: CASSAGGSARLAGLFIQQYF.

The chain combines TRBV4-1 with TRBJ2-1; a possible D gene is TRBD2 (5 bases). CDR3 length: 15 residues. Trimming took 1 base from V and 5 from J, leaving 12 bases between them. The germline V gene encodes CDR1 MGHRA and CDR2 YSYEKL. CDR3 protein: CASSQGPGMDNEQFF. The DNA of the CDR3 is TGCGCCAGCAGCCAAGGACCCGGGATGGACAATGAGCAGTTCTTC.

The chain couples TRBV13 to TRBJ1-1; weak D call: TRBD1 (6 bases). Trimming pared 5 bases from V and 2 bases from J, leaving 12 bases between. Looked up from germline, CDR1 is PRHDT and CDR2 is FYEKMQ (reference sequence). This CDR3 spans 14 amino acids. CDR3 sequence (DNA): TGTGCCAGCAGCACAAGGGGGTTAAACACTGAAGCTTTCTTT. Residues: CASSTRGLNTEAFF.

J is TRBJ2-1 and V is TRBV13; TRBD2 agrees at 8 bases. The germline V gene encodes CDR1 PRHDT and CDR2 FYEKMQ (reference sequence). The ends lost 5 bases at V and 1 base at J; junction bases unmatched: 10. The CDR3 has 17 residues. In DNA form, the CDR3 reads TGTGCCAGCAGCGGGGCCCTACAGCGGGAGTCCTACAATGAGCAGTTCTTC. Its translation: CASSGALQRESYNEQFF.

The J gene is TRBJ2-7, the V gene TRBV27; D uncertain. CDR1 is MNHEY and CDR2 is SMNVEV in the germline V gene (reference sequence). The CDR3 extends over 14 amino acids. The V end lost 4 bases, the J end lost 0 bases, and 10 bases lay between the germline ends. The CDR3 DNA sequence: TGTGCCAGCAGTTCAGGACGGATCTCCTACGAGCAGTACTTC. Protein sequence: CASSSGRISYEQYF.

In regard to this clone: At the DNA level, this CDR3 is encoded by other sequences in the same sample as well. The gene calls are TRBV13 and TRBJ1-1, with no clear D. CDR1 and CDR2 (germline): PRHDT, FYEKMQ (reference sequence). This CDR3 is built from 12 residues. V gave up 3 bases and J gave up 5 bases, with 7 bases separating them. The CDR3 is CASSFGGTEAFF. The CDR3 DNA reads TGTGCCAGCAGCTTTGGAGGGACTGAAGCTTTCTTT.

As to this clone: Other DNA sequences in this specimen translate into the identical CDR3. The chain couples TRBV5-1 to TRBJ2-7; D is unclear. V was clipped by 0 bases and J by 0 bases, with 7 bases between them. Germline CDR1 reads SGHRS; CDR2 reads YFSETQ. CDR3 length equals 14 residues. CDR3 sequence: CASSLAGSSYEQYF. The DNA for the CDR3 is TGCGCCAGCAGCTTGGCAGGTAGCTCCTACGAGCAGTACTTC.

The count of this clone is one. The gene calls are TRBV11-2 and TRBJ2-1; unclear D gene. The V and J ends lost 1 base and 8 bases respectively, with 9 bases between them. The CDR3 totals 13 residues. From germline, CDR1 is SGHAT and CDR2 FQNNGV. CDR3: CASSLGSGYEQFF. The CDR3 DNA is TGTGCCAGCAGCTTAGGTTCAGGCTATGAGCAGTTCTTC.

This chain joins TRBV30 and TRBJ2-5; 7 bases agree with TRBD2. The CDR3 extends over 18 amino acids. Trimming cost V 2 bases and J 1 base; bases outside gene matches: 16. Germline CDR1 is GTSNPN and CDR2 is SVGIG (reference sequence). The CDR3 coding sequence is TGTGCCTGGAGTCCCGTACTCCTAATGGGAGGGCCCCAAGAGACCCAGTACTTC. Translating gives CAWSPVLLMGGPQETQYF.

As regards this clone: Other DNA sequences within the sample encode an identical CDR3. The chain combines TRBV13 with TRBJ2-1; maybe TRBD2 (5 bases). CDR3 length: 12 residues. The V end was cut by 3 bases, the J end by 7 bases, with 7 bases between. The germline V gene encodes CDR1 PRHDT and CDR2 FYEKMQ (reference sequence). CDR3 DNA: TGTGCCAGCAGCTTCGAGGGAAATGAGCAGTTCTTC. It translates to CASSFEGNEQFF.

This chain connects TRBV30 to TRBJ2-7, with 8 bases lining up with TRBD2. CDR1 is GTSNPN and CDR2 is SVGIG in the germline V gene (reference sequence). V lost 1 base to trimming and J lost 4 bases; unmatched junction nucleotides: 6. This CDR3 is 14 amino acids long. CDR3 region: CAWSGSGKRYEQYF. The CDR3 bases are TGTGCCTGGAGTGGTAGCGGGAAAAGGTACGAGCAGTACTTC.

V is TRBV12-5 and J is TRBJ2-7; D is unclear. The CDR3 runs 14 residues. Per germline, CDR1 LGHNT and CDR2 FRNRAP. Trimming stripped 0 bases from V and 4 bases from J, with 10 bases between. In nucleotides, the CDR3 is TGTGCTAGTGGTTTGGTAAGCAGTTTTTACGAGCAGTACTTC. The encoded protein is CASGLVSSFYEQYF.

The CDR3 protein is CASSLQSSNQPQHF. CDR3 DNA sequence: TGTGCCAGCAGTTTACAGAGTAGCAATCAGCCCCAGCATTTT. The genes are TRBV28 and TRBJ1-5; unclear D gene. Trimming stripped 2 bases from V and 0 bases from J, with 5 bases between. The germline gives CDR1 MDHEN, CDR2 SYDVKM. The CDR3 has 14 residues.